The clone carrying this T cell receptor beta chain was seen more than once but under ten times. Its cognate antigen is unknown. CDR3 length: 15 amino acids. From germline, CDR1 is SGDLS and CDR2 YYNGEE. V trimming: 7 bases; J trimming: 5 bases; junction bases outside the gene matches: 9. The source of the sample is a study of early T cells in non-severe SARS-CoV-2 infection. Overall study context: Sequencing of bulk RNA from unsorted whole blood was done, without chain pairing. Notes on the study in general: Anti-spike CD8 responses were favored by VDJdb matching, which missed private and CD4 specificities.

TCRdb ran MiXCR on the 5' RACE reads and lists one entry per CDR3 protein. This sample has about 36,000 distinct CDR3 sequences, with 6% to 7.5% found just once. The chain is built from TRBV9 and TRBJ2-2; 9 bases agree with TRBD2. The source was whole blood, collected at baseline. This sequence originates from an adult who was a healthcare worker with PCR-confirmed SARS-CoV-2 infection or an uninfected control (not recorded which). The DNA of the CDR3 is TGTGCCAGCGGAAGGCTAGCGGGACAAACCGGGGAGCTGTTTTTT. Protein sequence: CASGRLAGQTGELFF. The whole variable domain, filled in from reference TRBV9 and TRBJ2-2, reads DSGVTQTPKHLITATGQRVTLRCSPRSGDLSVYWYQQSLDQGLQFLIQYYNGEERAKGNILERFSAQQFPDLHSELNLSSLELGDSALYFCASGRLAGQTGELFFGEGSRLTVL.